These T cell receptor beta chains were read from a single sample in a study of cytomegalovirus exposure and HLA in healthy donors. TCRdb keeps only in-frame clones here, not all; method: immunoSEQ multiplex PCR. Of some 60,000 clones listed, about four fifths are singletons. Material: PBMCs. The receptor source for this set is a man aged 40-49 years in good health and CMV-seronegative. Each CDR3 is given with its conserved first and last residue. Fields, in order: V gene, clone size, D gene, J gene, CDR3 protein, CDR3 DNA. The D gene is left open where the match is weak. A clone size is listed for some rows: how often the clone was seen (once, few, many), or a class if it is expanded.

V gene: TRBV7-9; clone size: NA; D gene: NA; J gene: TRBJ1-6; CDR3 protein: CASSSQQNSPLHF; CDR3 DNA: TGTGCCAGCAGCTCCCAACAGAATTCACCCCTCCACTTT
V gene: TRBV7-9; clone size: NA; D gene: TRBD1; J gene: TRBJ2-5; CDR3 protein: CASSLGQGTLETQYF; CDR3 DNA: TGTGCCAGCAGCCTAGGACAGGGCACCTTAGAGACCCAGTACTTC
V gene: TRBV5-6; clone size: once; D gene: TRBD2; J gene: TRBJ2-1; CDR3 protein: CASSYATFSGADNEQFF; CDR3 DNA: TGTGCCAGCAGCTACGCGACCTTTAGCGGGGCCGACAATGAGCAGTTCTTC
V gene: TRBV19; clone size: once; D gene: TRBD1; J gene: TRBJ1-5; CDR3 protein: CASSSATGWGFNQPQHF; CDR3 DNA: TGTGCCAGTAGTAGTGCGACAGGGTGGGGATTCAATCAGCCCCAGCATTTT
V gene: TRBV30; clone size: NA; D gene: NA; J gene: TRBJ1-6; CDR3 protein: CAWSAGNPRTPLHF; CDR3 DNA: TGTGCCTGGAGCGCCGGGAACCCCAGGACACCCCTCCACTTT
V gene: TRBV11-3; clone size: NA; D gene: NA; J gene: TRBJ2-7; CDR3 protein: CASSQGALSSYEQYF; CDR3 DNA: TGTGCCAGCAGCCAAGGGGCCCTCAGCTCCTACGAGCAGTACTTC
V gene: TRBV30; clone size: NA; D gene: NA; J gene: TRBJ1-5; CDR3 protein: CAWSVTGPNQPQHF; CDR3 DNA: TGTGCCTGGAGTGTAACAGGGCCCAATCAGCCCCAGCATTTT
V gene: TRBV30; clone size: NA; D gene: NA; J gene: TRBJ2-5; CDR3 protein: CASSQLWLGQETQYF; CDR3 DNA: TGTGCCTCAAGCCAACTCTGGCTAGGCCAAGAGACCCAGTACTTC
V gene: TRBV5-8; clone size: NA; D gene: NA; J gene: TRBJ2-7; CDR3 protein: CASSPHRVNSYEQYF; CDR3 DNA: TGTGCCAGCTCCCCTCACAGGGTCAACTCCTACGAGCAGTACTTC
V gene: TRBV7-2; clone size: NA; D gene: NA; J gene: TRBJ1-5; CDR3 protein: CASSLGLGVGNQPQHF; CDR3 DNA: TGTGCCAGCAGCTTAGGACTCGGCGTCGGCAATCAGCCCCAGCATTTT
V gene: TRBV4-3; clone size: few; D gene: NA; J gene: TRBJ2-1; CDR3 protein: CASSQTQGFEQFF; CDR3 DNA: TGCGCCAGCAGCCAGACACAGGGTTTTGAGCAGTTCTTC
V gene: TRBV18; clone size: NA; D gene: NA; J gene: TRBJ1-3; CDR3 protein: CASSRQHGNTIYF; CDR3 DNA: TGTGCCAGCTCACGGCAACACGGAAACACCATATATTTT
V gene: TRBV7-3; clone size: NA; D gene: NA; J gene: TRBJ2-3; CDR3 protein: CASSSAGGTDTQYF; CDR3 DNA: TGTGCCAGCAGCTCCGCGGGTGGCACAGATACGCAGTATTTT
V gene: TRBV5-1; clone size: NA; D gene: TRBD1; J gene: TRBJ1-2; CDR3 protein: CASSLKGTGDYGYTF; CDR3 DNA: TGCGCCAGCAGCTTAAAAGGGACAGGGGACTATGGCTACACCTTC
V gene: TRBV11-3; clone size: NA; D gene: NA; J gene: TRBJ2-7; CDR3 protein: CASSLAPLVEQYF; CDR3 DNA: TGTGCCAGCAGCTTAGCCCCTTTAGTAGAGCAGTACTTC
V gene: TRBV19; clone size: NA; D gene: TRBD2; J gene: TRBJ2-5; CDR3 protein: CASSIGSSGGLETQYF; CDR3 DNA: TGTGCCAGTAGTATTGGGTCTAGCGGGGGGTTAGAGACCCAGTACTTC
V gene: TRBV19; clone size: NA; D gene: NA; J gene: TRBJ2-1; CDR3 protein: CATSGVRGNEQFF; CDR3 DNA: TGTGCCACCAGCGGGGTTAGGGGGAATGAGCAGTTCTTC
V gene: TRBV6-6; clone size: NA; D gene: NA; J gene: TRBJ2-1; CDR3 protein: CASNNRVTEQFF; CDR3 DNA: TGTGCCAGCAATAACAGGGTGACTGAGCAGTTCTTC
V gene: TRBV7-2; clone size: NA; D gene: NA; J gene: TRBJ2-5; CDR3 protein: CASSLGRSQETQYF; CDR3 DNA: TGTGCCAGCAGCTTGGGGCGGTCTCAAGAGACCCAGTACTTC
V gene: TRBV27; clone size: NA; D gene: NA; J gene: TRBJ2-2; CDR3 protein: CASSFRSAGELFF; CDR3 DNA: TGTGCCAGCAGTTTCCGATCAGCCGGGGAGCTGTTTTTT
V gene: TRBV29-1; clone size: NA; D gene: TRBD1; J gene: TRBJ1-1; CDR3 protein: CSAGQGTANTEAFF; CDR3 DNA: TGCAGCGCCGGACAGGGTACGGCGAACACTGAAGCTTTCTTT
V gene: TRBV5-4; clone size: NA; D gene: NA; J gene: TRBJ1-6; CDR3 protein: CASSSRVSSYNSPLHF; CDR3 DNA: TGTGCCAGCAGCTCCAGGGTATCCTCCTATAATTCACCCCTCCACTTT
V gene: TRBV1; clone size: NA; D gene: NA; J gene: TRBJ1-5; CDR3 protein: CTSSQGGRAGFNQPQHF; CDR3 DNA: TGCACCAGCAGCCAGGGGGGAAGAGCGGGCTTCAATCAGCCCCAGCATTTT
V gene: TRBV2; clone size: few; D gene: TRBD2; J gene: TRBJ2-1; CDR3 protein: CASSVASGGGEQFF; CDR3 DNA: TGTGCCAGCAGTGTAGCTAGCGGGGGAGGTGAGCAGTTCTTC